This T cell receptor beta chain came from a study of T cell responses to AZD1222 COVID-19 vaccine. CDR3 length equals 12 residues. Germline lookup yields CDR1 LNHNV and CDR2 YYDKDF (reference sequence). Trimming took off 3 bases at V and 3 bases at J, with 3 bases between the two ends. Repertoires were generated with immunoSEQ multiplex PCR, while TCRdb's copy carries only in-frame clones and drops some. The table has more than 100,000 clones, approximately 85% seen once. This sequence joins TRBV15 and TRBJ1-3; D gene unclear. Specimen: peripheral blood, collected 28 days after the second dose of the MenACWY control vaccine. The receptor was isolated from an adult who received the MenACWY meningococcal vaccine as a control. This CDR3 reads CATSRGGNTIYF. CDR3 nucleotide sequence: TGTGCCACCAGCAGGGGTGGAAACACCATATATTTT.